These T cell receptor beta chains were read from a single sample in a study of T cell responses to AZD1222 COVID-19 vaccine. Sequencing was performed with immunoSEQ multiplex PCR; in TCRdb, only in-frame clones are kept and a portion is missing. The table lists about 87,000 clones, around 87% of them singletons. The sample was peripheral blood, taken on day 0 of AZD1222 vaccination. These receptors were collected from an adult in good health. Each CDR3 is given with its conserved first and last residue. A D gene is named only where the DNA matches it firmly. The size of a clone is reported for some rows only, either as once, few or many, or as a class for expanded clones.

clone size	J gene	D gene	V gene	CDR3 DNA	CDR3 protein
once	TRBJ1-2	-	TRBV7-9	TGTGCCAGCACTCACACGGCGAACTGGACCTATGGCTACACCTTC	CASTHTANWTYGYTF
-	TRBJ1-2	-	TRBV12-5	TGTGCTAGTGGTTTGGGGCAGTATGGCTACACCTTC	CASGLGQYGYTF
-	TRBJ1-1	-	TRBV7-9	TGTGCCAGCAGCTTAGTAACGGGTACTGAAGCTTTCTTT	CASSLVTGTEAFF
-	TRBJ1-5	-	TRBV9	TGTGCCAGCAGCGTACCTCGGGCAGCAAGCAATCAGCCCCAGCATTTT	CASSVPRAASNQPQHF
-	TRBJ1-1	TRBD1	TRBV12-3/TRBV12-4	TGTGCCAGCAGCCCCGGGACAGGGGGAGCTTTCTTT	CASSPGTGGAFF
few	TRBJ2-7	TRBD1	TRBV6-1	TGTGCCAGCAGTGATTTCGGGACAGGGGGTATTTACGAGCAGTACTTC	CASSDFGTGGIYEQYF
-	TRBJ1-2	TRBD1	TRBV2	TGTGCCAGCAGCCCTACTCCCCTTACGAGACAGGGGGCGACCGGTGGCTACACCTTC	CASSPTPLTRQGATGGYTF
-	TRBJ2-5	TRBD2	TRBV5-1	TGCGCCAGCAGCTTTGGTGGGACTAGCGGGAGCATAGGGACCCAGTACTTC	CASSFGGTSGSIGTQYF
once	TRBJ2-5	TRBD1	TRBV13	TGTGCCAGCAGCTTACAGGGGGCTCGAGCAGAGACCCAGTACTTC	CASSLQGARAETQYF
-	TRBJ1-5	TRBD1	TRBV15	TGTGCCACCAGCAGAGGATCCAACACAGGGGATGGCAATCAGCCCCAGCATTTT	CATSRGSNTGDGNQPQHF
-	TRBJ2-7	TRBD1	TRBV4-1	TGCGCCAGCAGCCAAGTCGCGGACAGGCTCAACGAGCAGTACTTC	CASSQVADRLNEQYF
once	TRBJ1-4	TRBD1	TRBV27	TGTGCCAGCAGTCTAGGACAGGGGGCAACCGAAAAACTGTTTTTT	CASSLGQGATEKLFF
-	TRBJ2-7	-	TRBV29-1	TGCAGCGTTGGGACGGGGACCTCCTACGAGCAGTACTTC	CSVGTGTSYEQYF
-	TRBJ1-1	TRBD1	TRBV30	TGTGCCTGGAGTCTGGACAGGGGTTATTCTGAAGCTTTCTTT	CAWSLDRGYSEAFF
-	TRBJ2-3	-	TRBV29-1	TGCAGCGTTGTGACGAGTCGTTCAGATACGCAGTATTTT	CSVVTSRSDTQYF
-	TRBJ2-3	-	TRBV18	TGTGCCAGCTCCTCTGCGCGTCCAGATACGCAGTATTTT	CASSSARPDTQYF
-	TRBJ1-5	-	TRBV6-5	TGTGCCAGCAACCCCGGTTCGGTAAATCAGCCCCAGCATTTT	CASNPGSVNQPQHF
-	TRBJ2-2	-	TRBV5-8	TGTGCCAGCAGCCCGGACCCTTTCGGGGAGCTGTTTTTT	CASSPDPFGELFF
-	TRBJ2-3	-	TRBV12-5	TGTGCTAGTGGTTTGGGTGTCGGGGCAGATACGCAGTATTTT	CASGLGVGADTQYF
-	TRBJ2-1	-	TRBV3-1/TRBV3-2	TGTGCCAGCAGCCCCGATGGGGGGCATGGTGAGCAGTTCTTC	CASSPDGGHGEQFF
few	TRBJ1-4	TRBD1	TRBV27	TGTGCCAGCAGTTTGACAGGGGGAAATAATGAAAAACTGTTTTTT	CASSLTGGNNEKLFF
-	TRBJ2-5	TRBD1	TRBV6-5	TGTGCCAGCAACGGACAGGAGGCAGAGACCCAGTACTTC	CASNGQEAETQYF
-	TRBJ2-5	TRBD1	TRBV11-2	TGTGCCAGCAGCTTAGCAGGGGGCGAGACCCAGTACTTC	CASSLAGGETQYF
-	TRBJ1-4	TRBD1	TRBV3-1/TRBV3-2	TGTGCCAGCAACGACAGGGGGTTAGGAGAAAAACTGTTTTTT	CASNDRGLGEKLFF
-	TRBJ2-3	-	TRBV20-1	TGCAGTGCTAGTGGCGAGCGGCTTAGCACAGATACGCAGTATTTT	CSASGERLSTDTQYF
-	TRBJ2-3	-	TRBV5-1	TGCGCCAGCAGCTTGTCGGGATGGAATACGCAGTATTTT	CASSLSGWNTQYF
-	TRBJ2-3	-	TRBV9	TGTGCCAGCAGCGTTGACAGGTACACAGATACGCAGTATTTT	CASSVDRYTDTQYF
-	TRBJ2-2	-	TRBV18	TGTGCCAGCTCACCACCGGGACTTAACACCGGGGAGCTGTTTTTT	CASSPPGLNTGELFF
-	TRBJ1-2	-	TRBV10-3	TGTGCCATCTGGGACTCCGGGACCCCTATTGAAGGCTACACCTTC	CAIWDSGTPIEGYTF
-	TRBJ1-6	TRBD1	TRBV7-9	TGTGCCAGCAGCCGGACAGGGGGACCTCATAATTCACCCCTCCACTTT	CASSRTGGPHNSPLHF
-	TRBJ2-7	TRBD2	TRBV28	TGTGCCAGCAGTCTTAGCGGGACCTACGAGCAGTACTTC	CASSLSGTYEQYF
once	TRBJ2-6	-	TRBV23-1	TGCGCCAGCAGTCATTCCCCGGCGAGGGGAGGGGCCAACGTCCTGACTTTC	CASSHSPARGGANVLTF
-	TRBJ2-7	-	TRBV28	TGTGCCAGCAGTTTAGAGGACGGGCTGTCCTACGAGCAGTACTTC	CASSLEDGLSYEQYF
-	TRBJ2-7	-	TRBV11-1	TGTGCCAGCGGCCATTTTTCACAGTTAGGCGAGCAGTACTTC	CASGHFSQLGEQYF
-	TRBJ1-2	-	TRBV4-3	TGCGCCAGCAGTCACTCAGGGATGAGCGGCTATGGCTACACCTTC	CASSHSGMSGYGYTF
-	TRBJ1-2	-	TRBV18	TGTGCCAGCTCACGAGGGTCGGGGGCCTACTATGGCTACACCTTC	CASSRGSGAYYGYTF
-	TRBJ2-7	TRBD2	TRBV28	TGTGCCAGCAGCCGGCAGCGGGGGCGCTTCGACGAGCAGTACTTC	CASSRQRGRFDEQYF
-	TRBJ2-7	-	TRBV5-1	TGCGCCAGCAGCCTGGGGGGCGCATACTCCTACGAGCAGTACTTC	CASSLGGAYSYEQYF
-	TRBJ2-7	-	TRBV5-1	TGCGCCAGCAGCTTGAATAGTTTTTCCTACGAGCAGTACTTC	CASSLNSFSYEQYF
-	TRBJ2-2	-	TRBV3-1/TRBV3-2	TGTGCCAGCGGCCTCCCCTTGATGGGGGCCGGGGAGCTGTTTTTT	CASGLPLMGAGELFF
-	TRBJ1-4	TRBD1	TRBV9	TGTGCCAGCAGCCTCACAGGGGGGACTAATGAAAAACTGTTTTTT	CASSLTGGTNEKLFF
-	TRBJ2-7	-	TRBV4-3	TGCGCCAGCAGCCAAGATGACAGGGAGGGGTACGAGCAGTACTTC	CASSQDDREGYEQYF
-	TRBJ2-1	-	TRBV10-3	TGTGCCATAGCCCCAGCGGGTAAGATCCATGAGCAGTTCTTC	CAIAPAGKIHEQFF
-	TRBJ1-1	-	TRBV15	TGTGCCACCAGCAGAGACCCAGGCCGGGGACTGAACACTGAAGCTTTCTTT	CATSRDPGRGLNTEAFF
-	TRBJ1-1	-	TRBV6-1	TGTGCCAGCAGTGAAAGTTGGGGAAACACTGAAGCTTTCTTT	CASSESWGNTEAFF
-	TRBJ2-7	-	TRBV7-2	TGTGCCAGCAGCTTTCAATCAGGGAATGGGGAGCAGTACTTC	CASSFQSGNGEQYF
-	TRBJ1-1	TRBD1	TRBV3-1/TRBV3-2	TGTGCCAGCAGCTCGTGGACAGGGCCCTTACCCACTGAAGCTTTCTTT	CASSSWTGPLPTEAFF
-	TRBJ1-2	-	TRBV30	TGTGCCTGGAGTGTGGAAGCTAACTATGGCTACACCTTC	CAWSVEANYGYTF
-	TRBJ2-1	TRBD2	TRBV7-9	TGTGCCAGCAGCTTAATGGGCCAGCGGGAGCTTCGGGCCAACCAGTTCTTC	CASSLMGQRELRANQFF
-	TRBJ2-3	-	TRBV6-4	TGTGCCAGCAGTCAGGAGGGAGTTGCAGATACGCAGTATTTT	CASSQEGVADTQYF
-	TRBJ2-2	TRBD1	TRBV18	TGTGCCAGCTCACCACGACACAGGGGGGCCAACACCGGGGAGCTGTTTTTT	CASSPRHRGANTGELFF